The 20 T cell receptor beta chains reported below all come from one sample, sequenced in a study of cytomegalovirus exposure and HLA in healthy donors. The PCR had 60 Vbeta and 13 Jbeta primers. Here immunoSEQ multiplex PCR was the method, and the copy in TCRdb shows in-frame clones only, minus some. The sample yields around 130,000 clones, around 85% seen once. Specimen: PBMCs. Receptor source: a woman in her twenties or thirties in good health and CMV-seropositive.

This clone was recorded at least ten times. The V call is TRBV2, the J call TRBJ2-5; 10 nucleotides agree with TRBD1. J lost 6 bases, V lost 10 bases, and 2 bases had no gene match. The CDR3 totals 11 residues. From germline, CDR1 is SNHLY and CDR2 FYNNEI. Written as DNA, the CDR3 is TGTGCCATCGACAGGGGGCAGACCCAGTACTTC. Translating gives CAIDRGQTQYF.

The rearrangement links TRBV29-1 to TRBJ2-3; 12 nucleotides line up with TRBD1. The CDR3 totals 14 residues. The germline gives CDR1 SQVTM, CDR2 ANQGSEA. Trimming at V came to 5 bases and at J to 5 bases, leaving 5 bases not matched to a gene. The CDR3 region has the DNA TGCAGCGTTTCCGGGACAGGGGGCAGAGATACGCAGTATTTT. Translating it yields CSVSGTGGRDTQYF.

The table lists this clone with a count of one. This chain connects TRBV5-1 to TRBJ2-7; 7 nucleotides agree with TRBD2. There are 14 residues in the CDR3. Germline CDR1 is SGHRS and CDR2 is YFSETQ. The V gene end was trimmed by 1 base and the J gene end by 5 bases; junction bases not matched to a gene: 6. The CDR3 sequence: CASSLRRETHEQYF. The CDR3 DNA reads TGCGCCAGCAGCTTGAGGCGGGAGACACACGAGCAGTACTTC.

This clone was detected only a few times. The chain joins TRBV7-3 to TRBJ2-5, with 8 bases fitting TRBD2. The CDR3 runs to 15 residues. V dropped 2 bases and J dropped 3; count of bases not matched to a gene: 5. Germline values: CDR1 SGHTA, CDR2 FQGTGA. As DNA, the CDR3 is TGTGCCAGCAGCTTATCCCCAGCGGGAGAAGAGACCCAGTACTTC. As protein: CASSLSPAGEETQYF.

The CDR3 reads CAEREAGQETQYF. In DNA, the CDR3 is TGTGCCGAGCGGGAGGCGGGACAAGAGACCCAGTACTTC. The rearrangement joins TRBV6-1 to TRBJ2-5; 9 nucleotides match TRBD2. Germline loops: CDR1 MNHNS, CDR2 SASEGT. The V segment lost 11 bases and the J segment 2 bases; nucleotides outside the gene matches: 6. The CDR3 totals 13 residues.

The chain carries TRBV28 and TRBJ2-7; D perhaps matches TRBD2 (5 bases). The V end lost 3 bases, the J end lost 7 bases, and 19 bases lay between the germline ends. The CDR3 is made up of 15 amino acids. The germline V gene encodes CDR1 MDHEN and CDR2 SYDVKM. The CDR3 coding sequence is TGTGCCAGCAGTTTTTTGTCCGAGGGCCGGAGAGAGCAGTACTTC. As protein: CASSFLSEGRREQYF.

CDR3 residues: CAWSGEGVTEAFF. The CDR3 coding sequence is TGTGCCTGGAGTGGAGAAGGGGTCACTGAAGCTTTCTTT. The J gene is TRBJ1-1, the V gene TRBV30, with a weak D call TRBD1 (5 bases). The CDR3 totals 13 residues. Trimming shortened V by 1 base and J by 4 bases, and 10 bases separated the two germline ends. Germline V CDR1 and CDR2: GTSNPN, SVGIG (reference sequence).

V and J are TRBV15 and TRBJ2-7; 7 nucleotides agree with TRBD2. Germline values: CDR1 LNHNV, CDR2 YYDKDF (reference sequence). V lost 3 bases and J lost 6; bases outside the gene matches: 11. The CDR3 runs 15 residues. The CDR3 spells CATSRVAREGREQYF. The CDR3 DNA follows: TGTGCCACCAGCAGGGTAGCAAGGGAGGGCCGCGAGCAGTACTTC.

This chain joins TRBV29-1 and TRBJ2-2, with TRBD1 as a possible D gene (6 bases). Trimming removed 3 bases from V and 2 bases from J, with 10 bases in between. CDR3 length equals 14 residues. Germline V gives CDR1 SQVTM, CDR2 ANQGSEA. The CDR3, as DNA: TGCAGCGTTGACAGGGGCGTCAACACCGGGGAGCTGTTTTTT. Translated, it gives CSVDRGVNTGELFF.

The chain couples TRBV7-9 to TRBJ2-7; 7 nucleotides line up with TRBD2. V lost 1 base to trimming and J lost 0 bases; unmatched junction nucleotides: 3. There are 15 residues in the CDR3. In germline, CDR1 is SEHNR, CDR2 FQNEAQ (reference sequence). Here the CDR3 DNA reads TGTGCCAGCAGCTTAGGGGGGGGGAACTCCTACGAGCAGTACTTC. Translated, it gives CASSLGGGNSYEQYF.

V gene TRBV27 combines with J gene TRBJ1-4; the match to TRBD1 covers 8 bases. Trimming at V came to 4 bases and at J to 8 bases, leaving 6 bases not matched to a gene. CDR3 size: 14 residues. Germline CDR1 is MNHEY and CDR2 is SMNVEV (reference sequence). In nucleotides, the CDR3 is TGTGCCAGCAGTTGGACAGGGCCCAACGAAAAACTGTTTTTT. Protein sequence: CASSWTGPNEKLFF.

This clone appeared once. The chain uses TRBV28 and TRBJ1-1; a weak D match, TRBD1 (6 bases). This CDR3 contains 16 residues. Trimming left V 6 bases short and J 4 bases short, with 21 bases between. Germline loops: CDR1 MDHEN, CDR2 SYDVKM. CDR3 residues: CASRDSWGPAATEAFF. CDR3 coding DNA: TGTGCCAGCAGGGACAGTTGGGGGCCGGCAGCCACTGAAGCTTTCTTT. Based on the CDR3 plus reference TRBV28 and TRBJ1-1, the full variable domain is DVKVTQSSRYLVKRTGEKVFLECVQDMDHENMFWYRQDPGLGLRLIYFSYDVKMKEKGDIPEGYSVSREKKERFSLILESASTNQTSMYLCASRDSWGPAATEAFFGQGTRLTVV.

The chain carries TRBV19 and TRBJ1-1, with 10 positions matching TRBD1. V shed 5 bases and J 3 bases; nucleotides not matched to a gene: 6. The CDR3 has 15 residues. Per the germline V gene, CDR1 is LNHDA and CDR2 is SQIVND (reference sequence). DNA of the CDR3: TGTGCCAGTAGTCCCACGGGACAGGGGTACACTGAAGCTTTCTTT. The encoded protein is CASSPTGQGYTEAFF.

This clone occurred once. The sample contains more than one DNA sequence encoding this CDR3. CDR3 in amino acids: CSVGGGNYGYTF. CDR3 coding DNA: TGCAGCGTTGGGGGGGGGAACTATGGCTACACCTTC. The V and J genes are TRBV29-1 and TRBJ1-2, with D maybe TRBD1 (5 bases). V was cut by 4 bases and J by 2 bases, with 8 bases left in between. Germline V CDR1 and CDR2: SQVTM, ANQGSEA. The CDR3 is 12 amino acids.

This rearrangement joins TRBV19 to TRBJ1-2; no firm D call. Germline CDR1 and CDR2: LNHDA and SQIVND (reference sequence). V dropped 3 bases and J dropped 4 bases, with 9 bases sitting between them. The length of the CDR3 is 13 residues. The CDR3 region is CASSMAAFYGYTF. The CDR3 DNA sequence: TGTGCCAGTAGTATGGCGGCCTTCTATGGCTACACCTTC.

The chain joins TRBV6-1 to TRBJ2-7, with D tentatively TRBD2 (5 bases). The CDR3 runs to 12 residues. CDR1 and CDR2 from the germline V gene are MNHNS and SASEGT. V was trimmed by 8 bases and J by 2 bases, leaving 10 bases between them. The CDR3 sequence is CASGDYTYEQYF. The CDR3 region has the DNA TGTGCCAGCGGCGACTACACCTACGAGCAGTACTTC.

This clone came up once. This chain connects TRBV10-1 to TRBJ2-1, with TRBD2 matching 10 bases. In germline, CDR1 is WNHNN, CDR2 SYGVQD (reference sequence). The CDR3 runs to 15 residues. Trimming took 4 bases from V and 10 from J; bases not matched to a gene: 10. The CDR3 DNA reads TGCGCCAGCAGTGGTACTAGCGGGAAGGCGGGGGAGCAGTTCTTC. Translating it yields CASSGTSGKAGEQFF.

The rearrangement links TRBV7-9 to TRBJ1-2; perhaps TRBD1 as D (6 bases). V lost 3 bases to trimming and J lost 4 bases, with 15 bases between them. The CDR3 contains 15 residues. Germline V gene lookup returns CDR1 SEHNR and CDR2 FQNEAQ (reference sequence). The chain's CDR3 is CASSFYSGEVYGYTF. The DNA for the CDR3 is TGTGCCAGCAGCTTTTATTCAGGGGAAGTCTATGGCTACACCTTC.

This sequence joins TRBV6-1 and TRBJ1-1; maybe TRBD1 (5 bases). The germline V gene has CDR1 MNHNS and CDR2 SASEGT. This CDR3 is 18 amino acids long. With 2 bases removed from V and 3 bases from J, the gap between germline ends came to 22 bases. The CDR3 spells CASSEWGRYLVEYTEAFF. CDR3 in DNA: TGTGCCAGCAGTGAATGGGGCCGCTACCTGGTAGAGTACACTGAAGCTTTCTTT.

CDR3 coding DNA: TGTGCCTGGAGCGAACAGGGCTACGAGCAGTACTTC. This codes for CAWSEQGYEQYF. The chain carries TRBV30 and TRBJ2-7; weak D call: TRBD1 (6 bases). The V end lost 3 bases, the J end lost 3 bases, and 9 bases lay between the germline ends. This CDR3 comprises 12 residues. Germline V gene lookup returns CDR1 GTSNPN and CDR2 SVGIG (reference sequence).